This T cell receptor (beta chain) is from a study of T cells in Graves' hyperthyroidism and ophthalmopathy. Germline V CDR1 and CDR2: MGHRA, YSYEKL. This CDR3 contains 16 residues. The V gene lost 1 base and the J gene lost 0 bases, with 12 bases spanning the gap. Fresh peripheral blood, roughly 10 ml of it, supplied the PBMCs. Findings and limits, study-wide: Appearing also in blood were most of the thyroid clonotypes expanded above 0.001.

About this clonotype itself: Its antigen is still unknown.

Researchers amplified the TCR beta CDR3 regions from RNA transcripts. HTBI primers were used for first-round RT-PCR of the TCR CDR3. MiXCR, run by TCRdb on the multiplex PCR reads, gives a single entry per CDR3 protein. The sample records about 290,000 distinct CDR3 sequences, 13% being singletons. Source material: blood. The J gene is TRBJ1-1, the V gene TRBV4-1, with D unclear. The clonotype comes from a woman in her thirties with Graves' hyperthyroidism that later progressed to Graves' ophthalmopathy. The CDR3 coding sequence is TGCGCCAGCAGCCAAGGGGAGGGAGGGTTGAACACTGAAGCTTTCTTT. Residues: CASSQGEGGLNTEAFF.